This T cell receptor (beta chain) emerged from a study of identical twins. This clonotype was recorded at least ten times. CDR3 size: 14 residues. Trimming removed 4 bases from V and 5 bases from J, with 14 bases in between. Germline lookup yields CDR1 SGHTA and CDR2 FQGNSA. TCRdb ran MiXCR on the 5' RACE reads and lists one entry per CDR3 protein. The sample lists some 500,000 distinct CDR3 sequences, around 9.6% occurring once. These records were also assigned to another study, of yellow fever vaccine responses in identical twins.

The TCR was taken from a woman between 18 and 29 years old in good health. The rearrangement links TRBV7-2 to TRBJ2-5, with D possibly matching TRBD2 (6 bases). Specimen: PBMCs. Written as DNA, the CDR3 is TGTGCCAGCAGCTCATGGGCGGGAAAGGAGACCCAGTACTTC. This encodes CASSSWAGKETQYF.